These T cell receptor beta chains were read from a single sample in a study of Ad26.COV2.S vaccination and SARS-CoV-2 variants. Using immunoSEQ multiplex PCR, the repertoire was profiled, and TCRdb retains in-frame clones only, with some absent. The sample shows fewer than 400,000 clones, 88% of them seen only once. Material: peripheral blood, obtained in a trial of Ad26.COV2.S vaccine versus placebo. Every receptor here comes from a person between 18 and 60 years old who received the Ad26.COV2.S COVID-19 vaccine or a placebo. The CDR3 runs from the conserved cysteine through the conserved F or W. A D gene is named only where the DNA matches it firmly. The size entry is marked missing in some rows and otherwise reads once, few, many or a size class.

abundance: -; d_gene: TRBD1; j_gene: TRBJ2-5; v_gene: TRBV10-3; CDR3aa: CAIGRQGQGKETQYF; CDR3nt: TGTGCCATCGGACGACAGGGGCAAGGAAAAGAGACCCAGTACTTC
abundance: -; d_gene: -; j_gene: TRBJ1-5; v_gene: TRBV27; CDR3aa: CASSLAAGLYQPQHF; CDR3nt: TGTGCCAGCAGCCTCGCCGCTGGACTATATCAGCCCCAGCATTTT
abundance: -; d_gene: -; j_gene: TRBJ2-3; v_gene: TRBV11-2; CDR3aa: CASSSGGPTPTDTQYF; CDR3nt: TGTGCCAGCAGCTCCGGGGGGCCCACCCCCACAGATACGCAGTATTTT
abundance: -; d_gene: TRBD1; j_gene: TRBJ1-2; v_gene: TRBV6-6; CDR3aa: CASSYQGDYGYTF; CDR3nt: TGTGCCAGCAGCTACCAGGGGGACTATGGCTACACCTTC
abundance: -; d_gene: -; j_gene: TRBJ1-4; v_gene: TRBV12-3/TRBV12-4; CDR3aa: CASSLRGVEKLFF; CDR3nt: TGTGCCAGCAGTTTGCGAGGAGTTGAAAAACTGTTTTTT
abundance: -; d_gene: TRBD1; j_gene: TRBJ2-7; v_gene: TRBV10-3; CDR3aa: CAISANRGSYEQYF; CDR3nt: TGTGCCATCAGTGCAAACAGGGGATCCTACGAGCAGTACTTC
abundance: -; d_gene: -; j_gene: TRBJ1-1; v_gene: TRBV18; CDR3aa: CASSPPSSSEAFF; CDR3nt: TGTGCCAGCTCACCACCCTCCTCATCTGAAGCTTTCTTT
abundance: -; d_gene: -; j_gene: TRBJ1-6; v_gene: TRBV6-6; CDR3aa: CASSKPMAPLHF; CDR3nt: TGTGCCAGCAGTAAACCAATGGCACCCCTCCACTTT
abundance: -; d_gene: -; j_gene: TRBJ1-1; v_gene: TRBV28; CDR3aa: CASSSGARLAFF; CDR3nt: TGTGCCAGCAGTTCAGGGGCGAGGTTAGCTTTCTTT
abundance: -; d_gene: -; j_gene: TRBJ1-5; v_gene: TRBV19; CDR3aa: CASSTQGSNQPQHF; CDR3nt: TGTGCCAGTAGTACCCAAGGGAGCAATCAGCCCCAGCATTTT
abundance: -; d_gene: -; j_gene: TRBJ2-6; v_gene: TRBV2; CDR3aa: CASSDLAVSNVLTF; CDR3nt: TGTGCCAGCAGTGATTTGGCAGTCTCCAACGTCCTGACTTTC
abundance: -; d_gene: -; j_gene: TRBJ2-7; v_gene: TRBV6-6; CDR3aa: CASSQGTEQYF; CDR3nt: TGTGCCAGCAGTCAAGGGACCGAGCAGTACTTC
abundance: -; d_gene: -; j_gene: TRBJ2-2; v_gene: TRBV10-1; CDR3aa: CASSESQGTGELFF; CDR3nt: TGCGCCAGCAGTGAGTCGCAGGGAACCGGGGAGCTGTTTTTT
abundance: -; d_gene: -; j_gene: TRBJ2-3; v_gene: TRBV5-5; CDR3aa: CASSHSRDTLNTDTQYF; CDR3nt: TGTGCCAGCAGCCACTCCCGGGACACACTAAACACAGATACGCAGTATTTT
abundance: -; d_gene: TRBD2; j_gene: TRBJ2-1; v_gene: TRBV5-1; CDR3aa: CASSLNSGDNEQFF; CDR3nt: TGCGCCAGCAGCTTAAATAGCGGGGACAATGAGCAGTTCTTC
abundance: -; d_gene: -; j_gene: TRBJ1-1; v_gene: TRBV2; CDR3aa: CASSTIEGGTEAFF; CDR3nt: TGTGCCAGCAGTACAATCGAGGGAGGGACTGAAGCTTTCTTT
abundance: -; d_gene: -; j_gene: TRBJ1-2; v_gene: TRBV4-1; CDR3aa: CASSRKGENYGYTF; CDR3nt: TGCGCCAGCAGCCGAAAGGGTGAAAACTATGGCTACACCTTC
abundance: -; d_gene: -; j_gene: TRBJ2-7; v_gene: TRBV19; CDR3aa: CASSMQINSYEQYF; CDR3nt: TGTGCCAGTAGTATGCAGATTAACTCCTACGAGCAGTACTTC
abundance: -; d_gene: -; j_gene: TRBJ1-2; v_gene: TRBV12-2; CDR3aa: CASRHFATDDRNYGYTF; CDR3nt: TGTGCAAGTCGGCACTTTGCCACTGATGACAGAAACTATGGCTACACCTTC
abundance: -; d_gene: -; j_gene: TRBJ2-5; v_gene: TRBV12-3/TRBV12-4; CDR3aa: CASSFIGGETQYF; CDR3nt: TGTGCCAGCAGTTTCATCGGGGGAGAGACCCAGTACTTC
abundance: -; d_gene: TRBD1; j_gene: TRBJ1-3; v_gene: TRBV10-3; CDR3aa: CAISGSDRAAGNTIYF; CDR3nt: TGTGCCATCAGTGGCAGCGACAGGGCGGCTGGAAACACCATATATTTT
abundance: few; d_gene: -; j_gene: TRBJ1-1; v_gene: TRBV4-1; CDR3aa: CASSQDWGGMNTEAFF; CDR3nt: TGCGCCAGCAGCCAAGACTGGGGTGGGATGAACACTGAAGCTTTCTTT
abundance: -; d_gene: TRBD2; j_gene: TRBJ2-2; v_gene: TRBV4-3; CDR3aa: CASSQGAGRESRELFF; CDR3nt: TGCGCCAGCAGCCAAGGGGCAGGGAGGGAATCTCGGGAGCTGTTTTTT
abundance: few; d_gene: TRBD1; j_gene: TRBJ1-3; v_gene: TRBV2; CDR3aa: CASRGTASGNTIYF; CDR3nt: TGTGCCAGCAGGGGGACAGCCTCTGGAAACACCATATATTTT
abundance: -; d_gene: -; j_gene: TRBJ1-5; v_gene: TRBV6-6; CDR3aa: CASSYSGQTQHF; CDR3nt: TGTGCCAGCAGTTACTCAGGTCAAACCCAGCATTTT
abundance: -; d_gene: -; j_gene: TRBJ1-3; v_gene: TRBV19; CDR3aa: CASSIDGDSGNTIYF; CDR3nt: TGTGCCAGTAGTATAGACGGAGACTCTGGAAACACCATATATTTT
abundance: -; d_gene: -; j_gene: TRBJ2-1; v_gene: TRBV29-1; CDR3aa: CSVENNEQFF; CDR3nt: TGCAGCGTTGAAAACAATGAGCAGTTCTTC
abundance: -; d_gene: -; j_gene: TRBJ2-4; v_gene: TRBV30; CDR3aa: CAWSGFKKNIQYF; CDR3nt: TGTGCCTGGAGTGGATTTAAAAAAAACATTCAGTACTTC
abundance: -; d_gene: -; j_gene: TRBJ1-1; v_gene: TRBV18; CDR3aa: CASSQDRNTEAFF; CDR3nt: TGTGCCAGCTCCCAGGACAGGAACACTGAAGCTTTCTTT
abundance: -; d_gene: -; j_gene: TRBJ1-2; v_gene: TRBV2; CDR3aa: CASSGPRQSGYTF; CDR3nt: TGTGCCAGCAGTGGCCCACGACAAAGCGGCTACACCTTC
abundance: -; d_gene: TRBD1; j_gene: TRBJ1-5; v_gene: TRBV3-1/TRBV3-2; CDR3aa: CASSFGQGAYSSNQPQHF; CDR3nt: TGTGCCAGCAGTTTTGGACAGGGGGCTTATAGTAGCAATCAGCCCCAGCATTTT
abundance: -; d_gene: -; j_gene: TRBJ2-1; v_gene: TRBV6-6; CDR3aa: CASSHQGSYHNEQFF; CDR3nt: TGTGCCAGCAGCCATCAGGGCAGCTACCACAATGAGCAGTTCTTC
abundance: -; d_gene: -; j_gene: TRBJ2-1; v_gene: TRBV14; CDR3aa: CASSQDFTTPFF; CDR3nt: TGTGCCAGCAGCCAAGATTTTACGACTCCGTTCTTC
abundance: -; d_gene: -; j_gene: TRBJ1-1; v_gene: TRBV2; CDR3aa: CASSGEAMGTEAFF; CDR3nt: TGTGCCAGCAGTGGAGAGGCAATGGGCACTGAAGCTTTCTTT
abundance: -; d_gene: TRBD1; j_gene: TRBJ1-1; v_gene: TRBV15; CDR3aa: CATSRGFRQGRDYTEAFF; CDR3nt: TGTGCCACCAGCAGAGGGTTCCGACAGGGGAGGGACTACACTGAAGCTTTCTTT
abundance: -; d_gene: -; j_gene: TRBJ2-1; v_gene: TRBV30; CDR3aa: CAWSVQRHEQFF; CDR3nt: TGTGCCTGGAGTGTACAAAGACACGAGCAGTTCTTC
abundance: -; d_gene: -; j_gene: TRBJ1-2; v_gene: TRBV2; CDR3aa: CASSQGSGYTF; CDR3nt: TGTGCCAGCAGTCAGGGAAGCGGCTACACCTTC
abundance: -; d_gene: -; j_gene: TRBJ1-1; v_gene: TRBV27; CDR3aa: CASSPPVAPTEAFF; CDR3nt: TGTGCCAGCAGTCCTCCCGTCGCCCCCACTGAAGCTTTCTTT
abundance: -; d_gene: TRBD1; j_gene: TRBJ1-1; v_gene: TRBV27; CDR3aa: CASGTVGGEAFF; CDR3nt: TGTGCCAGTGGGACAGTTGGGGGGGAAGCTTTCTTT
abundance: -; d_gene: -; j_gene: TRBJ2-5; v_gene: TRBV29-1; CDR3aa: CSVEDPRTAQYF; CDR3nt: TGCAGCGTTGAAGATCCCAGGACCGCCCAGTACTTC
abundance: -; d_gene: TRBD2; j_gene: TRBJ2-2; v_gene: TRBV19; CDR3aa: CASSMSGGITGELFF; CDR3nt: TGTGCCAGTAGTATGAGCGGGGGGATCACCGGGGAGCTGTTTTTT
abundance: -; d_gene: -; j_gene: TRBJ1-4; v_gene: TRBV2; CDR3aa: CASILREGEKLFF; CDR3nt: TGTGCCAGCATTCTAAGGGAGGGGGAAAAACTGTTTTTT
abundance: -; d_gene: -; j_gene: TRBJ1-1; v_gene: TRBV2; CDR3aa: CASSAGEVNTEAFF; CDR3nt: TGTGCCAGCAGTGCAGGGGAGGTGAACACTGAAGCTTTCTTT
abundance: -; d_gene: TRBD1; j_gene: TRBJ2-1; v_gene: TRBV5-5; CDR3aa: CASSLWTGPDEQFF; CDR3nt: TGTGCCAGCAGCCTGTGGACAGGTCCGGATGAGCAGTTCTTC
abundance: -; d_gene: -; j_gene: TRBJ1-2; v_gene: TRBV3-1/TRBV3-2; CDR3aa: CASSQVLGNYGYTF; CDR3nt: TGTGCCAGCAGCCAAGTTCTGGGTAATTATGGCTACACCTTC
abundance: -; d_gene: TRBD1; j_gene: TRBJ2-1; v_gene: TRBV19; CDR3aa: CASSFGRTGGNEQFF; CDR3nt: TGTGCCAGTAGTTTCGGCAGGACAGGGGGCAATGAGCAGTTCTTC
abundance: -; d_gene: -; j_gene: TRBJ2-5; v_gene: TRBV27; CDR3aa: CASSLMSGKETQYF; CDR3nt: TGTGCCAGCAGTTTAATGTCAGGCAAAGAGACCCAGTACTTC
abundance: -; d_gene: -; j_gene: TRBJ1-3; v_gene: TRBV4-3; CDR3aa: CASSQVTGAPGNTIYF; CDR3nt: TGCGCCAGCAGCCAAGTCACCGGGGCCCCTGGAAACACCATATATTTT
abundance: -; d_gene: TRBD1; j_gene: TRBJ1-3; v_gene: TRBV7-9; CDR3aa: CASSETPGTGAGVAIYF; CDR3nt: TGTGCCAGCAGCGAAACCCCAGGGACAGGTGCGGGAGTTGCCATATATTTT
abundance: -; d_gene: -; j_gene: TRBJ1-2; v_gene: TRBV6-5; CDR3aa: CASSYDVSAAGYGYTF; CDR3nt: TGTGCCAGCAGTTACGATGTCTCGGCGGCTGGCTATGGCTACACCTTC
abundance: -; d_gene: TRBD1; j_gene: TRBJ1-6; v_gene: TRBV6-6; CDR3aa: CASRTGLNSPLHF; CDR3nt: TGTGCCAGCAGGACAGGGCTAAATTCACCCCTCCACTTT
abundance: -; d_gene: TRBD1; j_gene: TRBJ2-7; v_gene: TRBV29-1; CDR3aa: CSVETGTGNNEQYF; CDR3nt: TGCAGCGTTGAGACCGGGACAGGGAACAACGAGCAGTACTTC
abundance: once; d_gene: -; j_gene: TRBJ2-7; v_gene: TRBV11-2; CDR3aa: CASSFRGEQYF; CDR3nt: TGTGCCAGCAGCTTCAGGGGCGAGCAGTACTTC
abundance: -; d_gene: TRBD1; j_gene: TRBJ1-1; v_gene: TRBV3-1/TRBV3-2; CDR3aa: CASSHRQGVRTEAFF; CDR3nt: TGTGCCAGCAGCCACCGGCAGGGGGTAAGGACTGAAGCTTTCTTT
abundance: -; d_gene: TRBD1; j_gene: TRBJ2-7; v_gene: TRBV11-2; CDR3aa: CASSFGGTGGPEQYF; CDR3nt: TGTGCCAGCAGCTTTGGCGGGACAGGGGGCCCCGAGCAGTACTTC
abundance: few; d_gene: TRBD2; j_gene: TRBJ2-7; v_gene: TRBV6-1; CDR3aa: CASSELAGGPRDYEQYF; CDR3nt: TGTGCCAGCAGCGAACTAGCGGGGGGGCCGCGAGACTACGAGCAGTACTTC
abundance: -; d_gene: TRBD1; j_gene: TRBJ1-1; v_gene: TRBV27; CDR3aa: CASSLVGQGARGTEAFF; CDR3nt: TGTGCCAGCAGTTTAGTGGGACAGGGGGCAAGGGGCACTGAAGCTTTCTTT
abundance: -; d_gene: -; j_gene: TRBJ2-7; v_gene: TRBV6-5; CDR3aa: CASSPGTVYEQYF; CDR3nt: TGTGCCAGCAGCCCCGGGACGGTCTACGAGCAGTACTTC